A selection of T cell receptor beta chains follows, all from one sample in a study of T cell responses to AZD1222 COVID-19 vaccine. Sequencing was performed with immunoSEQ multiplex PCR; in TCRdb, only in-frame clones are kept and a portion is missing. The sample yields about 140,000 clones, around 90% seen once. The material sequenced was peripheral blood, taken 28 days after the second AZD1222 dose. Receptors originate from an adult who received the AZD1222 COVID-19 vaccine. Both conserved end residues are part of each CDR3. Each record gives: clone size, J gene, D gene, V gene, CDR3 protein, CDR3 DNA. D genes are given only for firm matches. Only some rows state a clone size, as once, few, many or a class for expanded clones.

NA,TRBJ1-5,NA,TRBV7-9,CASGQTGGIAQPQHF,TGTGCCAGCGGACAGACAGGCGGGATTGCTCAGCCCCAGCATTTT
NA,TRBJ2-1,NA,TRBV5-1,CASKEGIVSYNEQFF,TGCGCCAGCAAAGAGGGGATCGTCTCCTACAATGAGCAGTTCTTC
NA,TRBJ2-3,TRBD2,TRBV27,CASSPRTSGPMGTDTQYF,TGTGCCAGCAGCCCTCGGACTAGCGGCCCGATGGGGACAGATACGCAGTATTTT
NA,TRBJ1-5,NA,TRBV7-9,CASSLDYQPQHF,TGTGCCAGCAGCCTGGACTATCAGCCCCAGCATTTT
NA,TRBJ1-1,NA,TRBV28,CASSLTGTEAFF,TGTGCCAGCAGTTTAACAGGGACTGAAGCTTTCTTT
NA,TRBJ2-7,TRBD1,TRBV28,CASRVTGGFHEQYF,TGTGCCAGCAGGGTGACAGGGGGATTTCACGAGCAGTACTTC
NA,TRBJ2-7,NA,TRBV7-2,CASSFLGQGLLYF,TGTGCCAGCAGCTTTTTGGGTCAGGGCCTTTTGTACTTC
NA,TRBJ2-5,NA,TRBV5-5,CASSESRSPGLETQYF,TGTGCCAGCAGCGAGAGCCGTTCCCCGGGCCTAGAGACCCAGTACTTC
NA,TRBJ2-4,NA,TRBV30,CACNRGSLAKNIQYF,TGTGCCTGTAACCGGGGAAGTTTAGCCAAAAACATTCAGTACTTC
NA,TRBJ2-2,NA,TRBV29-1,CSVGIGITGELFF,TGCAGCGTTGGTATTGGGATCACCGGGGAGCTGTTTTTT
NA,TRBJ2-6,NA,TRBV30,CAWSDRSSGANVLTF,TGTGCCTGGAGTGACAGGAGCTCTGGGGCCAACGTCCTGACTTTC
once,TRBJ1-1,NA,TRBV5-4,CASSPILWGGAGTEAFF,TGTGCCAGCAGTCCGATCCTATGGGGGGGCGCAGGGACTGAAGCTTTCTTT
NA,TRBJ1-2,TRBD1,TRBV28,CASSLGQGSYTF,TGTGCCAGCAGCTTGGGACAGGGTTCCTACACCTTC
NA,TRBJ1-2,NA,TRBV7-8,CASSLGVLVSYGYTF,TGTGCCAGCAGCTTAGGGGTCCTGGTGTCTTATGGCTACACCTTC
few,TRBJ1-6,NA,TRBV4-1,CASSQDRTPLHF,TGCGCCAGCAGCCAAGATAGGACACCCCTCCACTTT
NA,TRBJ1-1,TRBD1,TRBV11-2,CASSPGTGITEAFF,TGTGCCAGCAGCCCCGGGACAGGGATCACTGAAGCTTTCTTT
NA,TRBJ1-4,NA,TRBV6-5,CASSFQGTNEKLFF,TGTGCCAGCAGTTTTCAGGGCACTAATGAAAAACTGTTTTTT
NA,TRBJ2-1,NA,TRBV28,CASSKWGALAYNEQFF,TGTGCCAGCAGCAAATGGGGGGCCCTAGCCTACAATGAGCAGTTCTTC
NA,TRBJ2-5,NA,TRBV7-8,CASSLGTVGGETQYF,TGTGCCAGCAGCTTAGGGACAGTCGGCGGGGAGACCCAGTACTTC
NA,TRBJ2-5,NA,TRBV28,CASSSPVQGYQETQYF,TGTGCCAGCAGTTCCCCCGTACAAGGTTACCAAGAGACCCAGTACTTC
NA,TRBJ1-5,NA,TRBV2,CASSDVMGNQPQHF,TGTGCCAGCAGTGACGTCATGGGCAATCAGCCCCAGCATTTT
NA,TRBJ2-7,TRBD2,TRBV7-8,CASSIPGGIHPYEQYF,TGTGCCAGCAGCATACCGGGAGGCATACATCCCTACGAGCAGTACTTC
NA,TRBJ2-2,TRBD1,TRBV7-3,CASSGQGQAGELFF,TGTGCCAGCAGCGGACAGGGGCAGGCCGGGGAGCTGTTTTTT
NA,TRBJ1-1,NA,TRBV4-2,CASSQGAVGSVEASEAFF,TGTGCCAGCAGCCAAGGGGCCGTTGGGTCGGTAGAAGCCTCTGAAGCTTTCTTT
once,TRBJ2-1,TRBD2,TRBV2,CASSYRGGANVGYNEQFF,TGTGCCAGCAGTTATCGCGGGGGGGCTAATGTGGGGTACAATGAGCAGTTCTTC
NA,TRBJ1-2,TRBD1,TRBV7-8,CASSPETGSWGYTF,TGTGCCAGCAGCCCTGAGACAGGGTCGTGGGGCTACACCTTC
NA,TRBJ2-5,TRBD2,TRBV5-1,CASSLSGGQETQYF,TGCGCCAGCAGCTTGAGCGGGGGTCAAGAGACCCAGTACTTC
NA,TRBJ1-5,TRBD1,TRBV6-6,CASRTTGGGNQPQHF,TGTGCCAGCAGAACGACAGGGGGGGGCAATCAGCCCCAGCATTTT
NA,TRBJ1-4,NA,TRBV11-2,CASSLDLQTGREKLFF,TGTGCCAGCAGCTTAGATTTGCAAACAGGGAGGGAAAAACTGTTTTTT
NA,TRBJ1-1,TRBD1,TRBV24-1,CATSGGTDTEAFF,TGTGCCACCAGTGGCGGGACAGACACTGAAGCTTTCTTT
NA,TRBJ2-5,NA,TRBV10-3,CAISGGVADQETQYF,TGTGCCATCAGTGGGGGAGTAGCGGACCAAGAGACCCAGTACTTC
NA,TRBJ1-2,NA,TRBV15,CATSREGNYGYTF,TGTGCCACCAGCAGAGAGGGGAACTATGGCTACACCTTC
NA,TRBJ2-5,TRBD1,TRBV15,CATSRDSQETQYF,TGTGCCACCAGTAGGGACAGCCAAGAGACCCAGTACTTC
NA,TRBJ1-5,TRBD1,TRBV6-2/TRBV6-3,CASSYNRDRGLINQPQHF,TGTGCCAGCAGTTACAATCGGGACAGGGGGCTTATCAATCAGCCCCAGCATTTT
NA,TRBJ1-4,NA,TRBV9,CASSVEVLNPRLTNEKLFF,TGTGCCAGCAGCGTAGAGGTTCTTAACCCTCGTTTAACTAATGAAAAACTGTTTTTT
NA,TRBJ1-5,NA,TRBV15,CATSRGAEKPQHF,TGTGCCACCAGCAGAGGGGCGGAGAAGCCCCAGCATTTT
NA,TRBJ1-6,TRBD1,TRBV2,CASSPGQGNSPLHF,TGTGCCAGCAGTCCCGGACAGGGGAATTCACCCCTCCACTTT
NA,TRBJ1-2,NA,TRBV20-1,CSLRDNYGYTF,TGCAGTTTACGGGATAACTATGGCTACACCTTC
once,TRBJ1-3,NA,TRBV9,CASSVGQVNSGNTIYF,TGTGCCAGCAGCGTAGGTCAGGTCAACTCTGGAAACACCATATATTTT
NA,TRBJ1-5,NA,TRBV7-6,CASSNRAMGQPQHF,TGTGCCAGCAGCAACAGGGCCATGGGACAGCCCCAGCATTTT
NA,TRBJ2-5,TRBD2,TRBV28,CASSPGTRQETQYF,TGTGCCAGCAGTCCCGGGACTAGACAAGAGACCCAGTACTTC
NA,TRBJ1-2,TRBD1,TRBV28,CASSFVTGGASYGYTF,TGTGCCAGCAGTTTCGTCACAGGGGGCGCTTCCTATGGCTACACCTTC
NA,TRBJ1-1,TRBD1,TRBV19,CASSSTGGRNTEAFF,TGTGCCAGTAGTAGTACAGGGGGGAGGAACACTGAAGCTTTCTTT
once,TRBJ2-3,NA,TRBV5-1,CASSLGGISTDTQYF,TGCGCCAGCAGCTTGGGCGGGATTAGCACAGATACGCAGTATTTT
NA,TRBJ2-2,TRBD1,TRBV5-1,CASSTGDRGAGELFF,TGCGCCAGCAGCACGGGGGACAGGGGCGCCGGGGAGCTGTTTTTT
NA,TRBJ1-6,NA,TRBV27,CASRAEGSYNSPLHF,TGTGCCAGCAGGGCCGAGGGGTCCTATAATTCACCCCTCCACTTT
NA,TRBJ1-1,NA,TRBV5-6,CASSLVRNTEAFF,TGTGCCAGCAGCTTGGTCAGGAACACTGAAGCTTTCTTT
NA,TRBJ2-3,NA,TRBV27,CASQGAISTDTQYF,TGTGCCAGCCAAGGGGCCATCAGCACAGATACGCAGTATTTT
NA,TRBJ2-7,TRBD2,TRBV3-1/TRBV3-2,CASSLSGRGSYEQYF,TGTGCCAGCAGCCTTAGCGGGAGGGGTTCCTACGAGCAGTACTTC
NA,TRBJ2-1,NA,TRBV2,CASSPQGGWQFF,TGTGCCAGCAGTCCACAGGGAGGTTGGCAGTTCTTC
NA,TRBJ1-4,NA,TRBV24-1,CATSDPQGVSEKLFF,TGTGCCACCAGTGATCCCCAGGGCGTGAGTGAAAAACTGTTTTTT
NA,TRBJ1-1,NA,TRBV15,CATSRDKGTEAFF,TGTGCCACCAGCAGAGATAAGGGAACTGAAGCTTTCTTT
NA,TRBJ2-1,TRBD2,TRBV6-5,CASSPRTSGYNEQFF,TGTGCCAGCAGCCCCCGGACTAGCGGCTACAATGAGCAGTTCTTC
NA,TRBJ1-4,NA,TRBV4-1,CASSPQVRSANEKLFF,TGCGCCAGCAGCCCCCAGGTCCGATCAGCTAATGAAAAACTGTTTTTT
NA,TRBJ1-1,NA,TRBV4-2,CASTLGEEAFF,TGTGCCAGCACCTTGGGGGAAGAAGCTTTCTTT
NA,TRBJ1-5,NA,TRBV6-5,CATNTLPDYQPQHF,TGTGCCACCAACACACTGCCGGACTATCAGCCCCAGCATTTT
NA,TRBJ1-6,NA,TRBV18,CASSPDQVGNSPLHF,TGTGCCAGCTCACCTGATCAGGTCGGCAATTCACCCCTCCACTTT
NA,TRBJ1-5,NA,TRBV29-1,CSVGGINQPQHF,TGCAGCGTTGGGGGCATCAATCAGCCCCAGCATTTT
NA,TRBJ1-3,NA,TRBV30,CAWSGGQVSGNTIYF,TGTGCCTGGAGTGGGGGACAAGTCTCTGGAAACACCATATATTTT